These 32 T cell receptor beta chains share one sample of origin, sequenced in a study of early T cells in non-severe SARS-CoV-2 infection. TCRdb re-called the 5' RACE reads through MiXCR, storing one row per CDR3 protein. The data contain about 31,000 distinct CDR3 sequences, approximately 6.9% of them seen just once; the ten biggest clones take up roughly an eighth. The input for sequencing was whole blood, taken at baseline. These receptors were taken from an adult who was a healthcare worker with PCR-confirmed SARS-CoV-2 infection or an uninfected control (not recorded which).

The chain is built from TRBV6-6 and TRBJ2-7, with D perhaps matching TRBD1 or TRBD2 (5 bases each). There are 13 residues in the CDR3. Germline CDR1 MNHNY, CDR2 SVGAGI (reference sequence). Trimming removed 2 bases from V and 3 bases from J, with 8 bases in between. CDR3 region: CASSYGDGYEQYV. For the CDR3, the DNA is TGTGCCAGCAGTTACGGGGACGGCTACGAGCAGTACGTC.

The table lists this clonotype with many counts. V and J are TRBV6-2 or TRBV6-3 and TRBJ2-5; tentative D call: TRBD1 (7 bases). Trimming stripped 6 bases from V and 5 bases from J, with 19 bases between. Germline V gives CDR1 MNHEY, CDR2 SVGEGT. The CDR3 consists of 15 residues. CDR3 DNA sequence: TGTGCCAGCAGCTACGGGAAACCAGGGGGGGAGACCCAGTACTTC. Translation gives CASSYGKPGGETQYF.

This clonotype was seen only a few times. CDR3 in DNA: TGTGCCAGCAGTGAAGCGAGGGGGGGAGGGTTCACAGATACGCAGTATTTT. Its protein is CASSEARGGGFTDTQYF. The J gene is TRBJ2-3, the V gene TRBV6-1, with D possibly being TRBD2 (7 bases). V was shortened by 0 bases and J by 2 bases, with 15 bases between the two germline ends. In germline, CDR1 is MNHNS, CDR2 SASEGT. The CDR3 extends over 17 amino acids.

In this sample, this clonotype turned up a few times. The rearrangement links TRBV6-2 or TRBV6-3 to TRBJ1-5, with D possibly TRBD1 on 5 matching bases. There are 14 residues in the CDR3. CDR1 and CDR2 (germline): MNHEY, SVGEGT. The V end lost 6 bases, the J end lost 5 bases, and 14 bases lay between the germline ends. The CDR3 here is CASRPGGSYQPQHF. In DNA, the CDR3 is TGTGCCAGCAGACCCGGGGGGTCATATCAGCCCCAGCATTTT.

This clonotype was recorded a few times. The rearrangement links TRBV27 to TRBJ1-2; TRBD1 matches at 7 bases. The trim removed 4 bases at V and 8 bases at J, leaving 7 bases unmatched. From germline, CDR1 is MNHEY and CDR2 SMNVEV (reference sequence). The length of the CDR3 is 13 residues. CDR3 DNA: TGTGCCAGCAGTTCCAACAGGGGTGAGGGCTACACCTTC. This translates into CASSSNRGEGYTF.

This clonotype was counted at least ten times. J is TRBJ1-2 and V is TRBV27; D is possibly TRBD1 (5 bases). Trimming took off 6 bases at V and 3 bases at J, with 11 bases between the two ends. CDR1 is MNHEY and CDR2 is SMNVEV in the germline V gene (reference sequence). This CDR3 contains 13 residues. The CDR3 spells CASRSDIDYGYTF. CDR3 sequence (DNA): TGTGCCAGCAGATCGGACATCGACTATGGCTACACCTTC.

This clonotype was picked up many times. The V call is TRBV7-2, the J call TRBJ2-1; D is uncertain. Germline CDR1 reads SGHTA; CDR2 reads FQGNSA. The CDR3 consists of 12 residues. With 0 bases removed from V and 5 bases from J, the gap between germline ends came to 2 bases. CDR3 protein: CASSLADNEQFF. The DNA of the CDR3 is TGTGCCAGCAGCTTAGCAGACAATGAGCAGTTCTTC.

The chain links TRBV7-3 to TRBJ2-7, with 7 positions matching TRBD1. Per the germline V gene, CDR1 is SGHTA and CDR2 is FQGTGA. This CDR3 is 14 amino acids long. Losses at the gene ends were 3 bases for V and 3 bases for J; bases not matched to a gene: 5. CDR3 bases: TGTGCCAGCAGCTTTGGGGACAGCCACTACGAGCAGTACGTC. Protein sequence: CASSFGDSHYEQYV.

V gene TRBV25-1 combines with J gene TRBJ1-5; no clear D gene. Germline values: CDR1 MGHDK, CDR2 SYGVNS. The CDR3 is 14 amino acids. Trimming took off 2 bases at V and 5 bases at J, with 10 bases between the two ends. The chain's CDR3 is CASSEGTAYQPQHF. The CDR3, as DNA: TGTGCCAGCAGTGAAGGAACAGCCTATCAGCCCCAGCATTTT.

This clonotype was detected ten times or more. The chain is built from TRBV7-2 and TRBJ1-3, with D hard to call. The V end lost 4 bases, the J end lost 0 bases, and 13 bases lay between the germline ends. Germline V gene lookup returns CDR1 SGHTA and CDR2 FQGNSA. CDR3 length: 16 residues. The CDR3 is CASSYDNYLSGNTIYF. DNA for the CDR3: TGTGCCAGCAGCTACGACAACTACCTCTCTGGAAACACCATATATTTT.

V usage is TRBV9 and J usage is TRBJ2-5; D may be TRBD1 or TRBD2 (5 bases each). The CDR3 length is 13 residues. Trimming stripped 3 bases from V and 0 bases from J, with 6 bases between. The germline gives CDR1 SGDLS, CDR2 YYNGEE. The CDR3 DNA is TGTGCCAGCAGCGGGGGGTACCAAGAGACCCAGTACTTC. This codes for CASSGGYQETQYF.

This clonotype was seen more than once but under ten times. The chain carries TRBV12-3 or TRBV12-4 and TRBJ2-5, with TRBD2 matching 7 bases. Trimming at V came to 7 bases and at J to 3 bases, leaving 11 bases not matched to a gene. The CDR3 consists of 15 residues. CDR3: CASTPPGTTKETQYF. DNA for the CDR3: TGTGCCAGCACTCCCCCCGGGACTACCAAAGAGACCCAGTACTTC.

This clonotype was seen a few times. CDR3 region: CASSPRRQETQYF. CDR3 coding DNA: TGTGCCAGCTCACCACGGCGGCAAGAGACCCAGTACTTC. This chain connects TRBV18 to TRBJ2-5, with unresolved D. Per germline, CDR1 KGHSH and CDR2 LQKENI. This CDR3 comprises 13 residues. Trimming cost V 1 base and J 2 bases, with 5 bases left between them.

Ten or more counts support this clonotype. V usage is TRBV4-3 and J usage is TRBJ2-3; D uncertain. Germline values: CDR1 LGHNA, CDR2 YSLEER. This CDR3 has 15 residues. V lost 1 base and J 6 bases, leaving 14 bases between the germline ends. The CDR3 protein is CASSQGSPGGDTQYF. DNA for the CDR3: TGCGCCAGCAGCCAAGGTTCTCCGGGTGGTGATACGCAGTATTTT.

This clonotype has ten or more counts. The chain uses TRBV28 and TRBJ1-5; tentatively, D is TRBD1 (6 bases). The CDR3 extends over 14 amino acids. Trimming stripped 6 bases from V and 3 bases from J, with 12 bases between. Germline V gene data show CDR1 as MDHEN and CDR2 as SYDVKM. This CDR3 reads CASSQEGVNQPQHF. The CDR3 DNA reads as TGTGCCAGCAGCCAGGAGGGGGTCAATCAGCCCCAGCATTTT.

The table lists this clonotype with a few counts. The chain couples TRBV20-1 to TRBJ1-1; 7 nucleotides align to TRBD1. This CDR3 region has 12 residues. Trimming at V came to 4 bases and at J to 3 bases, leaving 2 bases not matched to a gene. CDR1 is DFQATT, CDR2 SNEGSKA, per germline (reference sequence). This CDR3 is CSATTGYTEAFF. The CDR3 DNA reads TGCAGTGCTACGACAGGGTACACTGAAGCTTTCTTT.

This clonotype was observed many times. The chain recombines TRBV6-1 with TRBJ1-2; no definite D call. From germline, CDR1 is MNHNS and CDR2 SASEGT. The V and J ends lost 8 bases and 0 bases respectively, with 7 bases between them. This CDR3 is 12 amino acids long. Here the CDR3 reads CASGTANYGYTF. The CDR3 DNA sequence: TGTGCCAGCGGAACAGCTAACTATGGCTACACCTTC.

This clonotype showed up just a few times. DNA for the CDR3: TGTGCCAGCTCACGACAGGGGGCTTTTACAGATACGCAGTATTTT. It yields the protein CASSRQGAFTDTQYF. This chain links TRBV18 with TRBJ2-3; 10 positions match TRBD1. Germline V gene sequence: CDR1 KGHSH, CDR2 LQKENI. J lost 3 bases, V lost 4 bases, and 4 bases had no gene match. This CDR3 spans 15 amino acids.

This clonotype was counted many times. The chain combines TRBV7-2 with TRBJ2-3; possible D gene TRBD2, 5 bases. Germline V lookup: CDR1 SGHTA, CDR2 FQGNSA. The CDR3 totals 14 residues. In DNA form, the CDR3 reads TGTGCTACGTCTCGAGGGAGTGGGTCAGATACGCAGTATTTT. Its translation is CATSRGSGSDTQYF.

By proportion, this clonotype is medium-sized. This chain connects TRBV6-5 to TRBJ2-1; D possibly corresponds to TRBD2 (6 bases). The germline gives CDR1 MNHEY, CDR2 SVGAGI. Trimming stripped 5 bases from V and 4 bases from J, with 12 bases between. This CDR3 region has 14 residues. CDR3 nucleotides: TGTGCCAGCAGTCTTGCGGGGCAATACAATGAGCAGTTCTTC. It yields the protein CASSLAGQYNEQFF.

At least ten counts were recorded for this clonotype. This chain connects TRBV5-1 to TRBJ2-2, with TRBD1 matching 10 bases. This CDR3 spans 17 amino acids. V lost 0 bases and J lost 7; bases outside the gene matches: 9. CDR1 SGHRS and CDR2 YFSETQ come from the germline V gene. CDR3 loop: CASSLEGQGYSSGELFF. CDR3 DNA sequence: TGCGCCAGCAGCTTGGAGGGACAGGGGTATTCGAGCGGGGAGCTGTTTTTT. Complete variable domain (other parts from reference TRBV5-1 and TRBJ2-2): KAGVTQTPRYLIKTRGQQVTLSCSPISGHRSVSWYQQTPGQGLQFLFEYFSETQRNKGNFPGRFSGRQFSNSRSEMNVSTLELGDSALYLCASSLEGQGYSSGELFFGEGSRLTVL.

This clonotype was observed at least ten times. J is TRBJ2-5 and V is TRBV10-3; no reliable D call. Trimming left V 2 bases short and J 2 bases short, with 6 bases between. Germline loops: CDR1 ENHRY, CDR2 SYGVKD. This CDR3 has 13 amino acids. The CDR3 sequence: CAISETEQETQYF. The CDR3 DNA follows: TGTGCCATCAGTGAGACGGAACAAGAGACCCAGTACTTC.

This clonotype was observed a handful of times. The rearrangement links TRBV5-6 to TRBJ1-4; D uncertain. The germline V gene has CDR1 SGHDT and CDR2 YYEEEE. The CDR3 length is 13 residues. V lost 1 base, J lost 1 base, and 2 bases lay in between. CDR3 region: CASSLLTNEKLFF. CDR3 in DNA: TGTGCCAGCAGCTTGTTAACTAATGAAAAACTGTTTTTT. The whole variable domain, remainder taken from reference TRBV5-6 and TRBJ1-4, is DAGVTQSPTHLIKTRGQQVTLRCSPKSGHDTVSWYQQALGQGPQFIFQYYEEEERQRGNFPDRFSGHQFPNYSSELNVNALLLGDSALYLCASSLLTNEKLFFGSGTQLSVL.

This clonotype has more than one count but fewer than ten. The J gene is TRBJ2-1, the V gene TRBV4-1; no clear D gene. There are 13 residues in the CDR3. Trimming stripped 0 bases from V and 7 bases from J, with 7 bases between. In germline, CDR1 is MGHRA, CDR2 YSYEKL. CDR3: CASSQDKGNEQFF. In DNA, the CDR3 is TGCGCCAGCAGCCAAGATAAGGGAAATGAGCAGTTCTTC.

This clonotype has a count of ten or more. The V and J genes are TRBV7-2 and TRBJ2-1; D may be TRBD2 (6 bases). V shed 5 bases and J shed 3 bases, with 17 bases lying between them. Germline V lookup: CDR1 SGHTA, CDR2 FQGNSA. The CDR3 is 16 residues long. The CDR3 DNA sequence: TGTGCCAGCAGCCCACCGGGACTCGCCTTCTACAATGAGCAGTTCTTC. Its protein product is CASSPPGLAFYNEQFF.

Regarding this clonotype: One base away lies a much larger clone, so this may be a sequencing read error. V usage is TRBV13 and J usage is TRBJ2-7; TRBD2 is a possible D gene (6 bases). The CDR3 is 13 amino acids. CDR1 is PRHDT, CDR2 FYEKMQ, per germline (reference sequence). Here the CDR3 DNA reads TGTGTCAGCAGCCCTATCCGCGGGGCCGAGCAGTACGTC. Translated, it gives CVSSPIRGAEQYV.

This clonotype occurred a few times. The CDR3 DNA sequence: TGCAGCGTTGAAGTTATAGAGGGGACCGGGGAGCTGTTTTTT. It yields the protein CSVEVIEGTGELFF. The rearrangement links TRBV29-1 to TRBJ2-2; D could derive from TRBD1 or TRBD2 (5 bases each). In germline, CDR1 is SQVTM, CDR2 ANQGSEA. The V and J ends lost 1 base and 5 bases respectively, with 11 bases between them. CDR3 length equals 14 residues.

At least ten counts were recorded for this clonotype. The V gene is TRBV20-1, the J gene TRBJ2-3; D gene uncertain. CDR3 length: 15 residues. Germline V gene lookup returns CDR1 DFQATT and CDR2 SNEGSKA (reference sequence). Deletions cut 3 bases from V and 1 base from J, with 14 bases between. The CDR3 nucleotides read TGCAGTGCTAGGTCGGACGTTATACGCACAGATACGCAGTATTTT. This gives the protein CSARSDVIRTDTQYF.

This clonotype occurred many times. The DNA for the CDR3 is TGCAGCGTTGAAGGTATTAGCTCCTACAATGAGCAGTTCTTC. This codes for CSVEGISSYNEQFF. This chain uses TRBV29-1 with TRBJ2-1; D uncertain. This CDR3 has 14 amino acids. Trimming stripped 1 base from V and 0 bases from J, with 7 bases between. CDR1 and CDR2 (germline): SQVTM, ANQGSEA.

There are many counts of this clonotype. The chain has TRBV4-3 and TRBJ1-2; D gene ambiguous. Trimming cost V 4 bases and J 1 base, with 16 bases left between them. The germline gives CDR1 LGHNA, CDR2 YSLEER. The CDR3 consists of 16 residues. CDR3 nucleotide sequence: TGCGCCAGCAGCCCAAGTTTTAGCGTCCGTAACTATGGCTACACCTTC. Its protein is CASSPSFSVRNYGYTF.

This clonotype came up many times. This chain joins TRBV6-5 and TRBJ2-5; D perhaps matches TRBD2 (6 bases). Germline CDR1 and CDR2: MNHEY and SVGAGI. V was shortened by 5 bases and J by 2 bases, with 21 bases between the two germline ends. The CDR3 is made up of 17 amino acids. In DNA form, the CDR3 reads TGTGCCAGCAGTAACTACACTGAAACGGGGGAACAAGAGACCCAGTACTTC. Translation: CASSNYTETGEQETQYF.

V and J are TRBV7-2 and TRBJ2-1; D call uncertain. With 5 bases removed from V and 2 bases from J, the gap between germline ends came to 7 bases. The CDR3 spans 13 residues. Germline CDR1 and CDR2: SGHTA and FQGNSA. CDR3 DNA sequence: TGTGCCAGCAGCCGGATGCCCTACAATGAGCAGTTCTTC. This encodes CASSRMPYNEQFF.